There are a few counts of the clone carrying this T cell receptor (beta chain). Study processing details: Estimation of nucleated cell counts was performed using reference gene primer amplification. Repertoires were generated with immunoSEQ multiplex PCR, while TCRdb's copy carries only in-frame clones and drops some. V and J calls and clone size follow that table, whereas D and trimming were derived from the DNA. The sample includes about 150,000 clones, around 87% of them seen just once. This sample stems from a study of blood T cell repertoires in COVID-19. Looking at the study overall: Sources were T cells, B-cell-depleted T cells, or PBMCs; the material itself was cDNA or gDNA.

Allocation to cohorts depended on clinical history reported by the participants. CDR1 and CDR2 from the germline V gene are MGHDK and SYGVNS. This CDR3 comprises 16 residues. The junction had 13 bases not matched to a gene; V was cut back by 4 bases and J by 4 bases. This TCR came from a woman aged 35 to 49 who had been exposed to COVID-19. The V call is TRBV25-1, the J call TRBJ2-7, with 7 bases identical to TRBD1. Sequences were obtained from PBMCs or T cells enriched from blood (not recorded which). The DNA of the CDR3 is TGTGCCAGCAGTGGTGGAAGGGGGCGCAGATTATACGAGCAGTACTTC. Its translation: CASSGGRGRRLYEQYF.